Below are 24 T cell receptor beta chains sequenced from a single sample in a study of shared clonotypes between healthy human individuals. The naive CD8 subset, CD45RO-negative cells positively selected for CCR7, excluded terminally differentiated effector memory CD45RA+ cells. TCRdb's table, derived via immunoSEQ multiplex PCR, lists solely in-frame clones and lacks some. Found here are a few hundred thousand clones, roughly 95% of them singletons; the top ten hold 0.11%. The sequenced sample was naive CD8+ T cells sorted from blood. The receptors here all came from a woman aged 25 to 39 in good health.

This chain joins TRBV9 and TRBJ2-1; 10 bases are shared with TRBD2. Germline loops: CDR1 SGDLS, CDR2 YYNGEE. Trimming cost V 1 base and J 4 bases; bases outside gene matches: 5. The CDR3 is made up of 16 amino acids. CDR3 bases: TGTGCCAGCAGCGTATCGGGACTAGCGACTTACAATGAGCAGTTCTTC. This encodes CASSVSGLATYNEQFF.

The chain joins TRBV7-9 to TRBJ1-1; TRBD1 aligns across 9 bases. Looked up from germline, CDR1 is SEHNR and CDR2 is FQNEAQ (reference sequence). There are 15 residues in the CDR3. With V trimmed by 1 base and J by 5 bases, 5 bases remained unmatched. CDR3 DNA: TGTGCCAGCAGCTTAGAGAGGACAGGGGATACTGAAGCTTTCTTT. Translation: CASSLERTGDTEAFF.

This rearrangement joins TRBV28 to TRBJ2-7; 8 bases line up with TRBD2. J gave up 6 bases and V 2 bases, and 6 bases lay outside the gene matches. Germline CDR1 reads MDHEN; CDR2 reads SYDVKM. The CDR3 extends over 14 amino acids. CDR3: CASSLPGGGSEQYF. Written as DNA, the CDR3 is TGTGCCAGCAGTTTACCGGGAGGGGGGTCCGAGCAGTACTTC. Full variable domain (rest looked up from reference TRBV28 and TRBJ2-7): DVKVTQSSRYLVKRTGEKVFLECVQDMDHENMFWYRQDPGLGLRLIYFSYDVKMKEKGDIPEGYSVSREKKERFSLILESASTNQTSMYLCASSLPGGGSEQYFGPGTRLTVT.

This chain connects TRBV19 to TRBJ2-7; 7 positions match TRBD2. V was pared by 1 base and J by 7 bases, with 10 bases of the junction left unmatched. This CDR3 has 15 amino acids. Per germline, CDR1 LNHDA and CDR2 SQIVND (reference sequence). In nucleotides, the CDR3 is TGTGCCAGTAGTATAGGCCTAGCGGACCTTATTGAGCAGTACTTC. It translates to CASSIGLADLIEQYF.

The gene calls are TRBV2 and TRBJ1-3; 7 bases fit TRBD1. The germline V gene has CDR1 SNHLY and CDR2 FYNNEI. This CDR3 has 15 residues. Germline trimming cut 6 bases from V and 0 bases from J; bases unmatched to any gene: 5. CDR3 region: CASRDRASSGNTIYF. The CDR3, as DNA: TGTGCCAGCAGAGACAGGGCGAGCTCTGGAAACACCATATATTTT.

The gene calls are TRBV19 and TRBJ1-5; D remains unclear. Looked up from germline, CDR1 is LNHDA and CDR2 is SQIVND (reference sequence). The germline V and J ends were trimmed by 3 bases and 1 base, with 7 bases remaining between them. The CDR3 spans 14 residues. This CDR3 reads CASSIGLSNQPQHF. In DNA, the CDR3 is TGTGCCAGTAGTATTGGTCTCAGCAATCAGCCCCAGCATTTT.

The chain links TRBV13 to TRBJ2-7; D uncertain. Deletions cut 0 bases from V and 6 bases from J, with 6 bases between. The CDR3 is made up of 12 amino acids. Germline CDR1 and CDR2: PRHDT and FYEKMQ (reference sequence). CDR3: CASSLGLTEQYF. The CDR3 region has the DNA TGTGCCAGCAGCTTAGGCCTAACCGAGCAGTACTTC. Filled out from reference TRBV13 and TRBJ2-7, the complete variable domain reads AAGVIQSPRHLIKEKRETATLKCYPIPRHDTVYWYQQGPGQDPQFLISFYEKMQSDKGSIPDRFSAQQFSDYHSELNMSSLELGDSALYFCASSLGLTEQYFGPGTRLTVT.

J is TRBJ2-4 and V is TRBV15; D may correspond to TRBD1 or TRBD2 (5 bases each). CDR1 is LNHNV and CDR2 is YYDKDF in the germline V gene (reference sequence). The CDR3 has 17 amino acids. The V end lost 3 bases, the J end lost 1 base, and 16 bases lay between the germline ends. The CDR3 loop reads CATSSRDGGWAKNIQYF. The CDR3, as DNA: TGTGCCACCAGCAGTAGGGATGGGGGATGGGCCAAAAACATTCAGTACTTC.

This clone was picked up one time. The chain recombines TRBV25-1 with TRBJ1-1; the D is unclear. V was clipped by 4 bases and J by 4 bases, with 7 bases between them. This CDR3 has 12 amino acids. The V gene's germline CDR1 is MGHDK and CDR2 SYGVNS. The CDR3 spells CASSGGSTEAFF. CDR3 coding DNA: TGTGCCAGCAGTGGGGGTTCCACTGAAGCTTTCTTT.

J is TRBJ2-7 and V is TRBV28; TRBD1 agrees at 8 bases. Germline CDR1 reads MDHEN; CDR2 reads SYDVKM. This CDR3 comprises 13 residues. V lost 6 bases to trimming and J lost 4 bases; unmatched junction nucleotides: 5. The CDR3 bases are TGTGCCAGCAGAGGACAGGGAATTTACGAGCAGTACTTC. This translates into CASRGQGIYEQYF.

The V call is TRBV5-1, the J call TRBJ1-1, with TRBD1 identical over 10 bases. Germline trimming cut 0 bases from V and 6 bases from J; bases unmatched to any gene: 17. CDR1 is SGHRS, CDR2 YFSETQ, per germline. The CDR3 is 19 residues long. For the CDR3, the DNA is TGCGCCAGCAGCTTGGAGGTAGACAGGGGGCGCGAGGTATGGGCTGAAGCTTTCTTT. Translated, it gives CASSLEVDRGREVWAEAFF.

Comment on this clone: In the same sample, other DNA sequences code for this CDR3. This chain uses TRBV5-4 with TRBJ2-5, with D tentatively TRBD2 (5 bases). V gave up 5 bases and J gave up 3 bases, with 11 bases separating them. Germline CDR1 SGHNT, CDR2 YYREEE (reference sequence). The CDR3 spans 13 residues. The DNA of the CDR3 is TGTGCCAGCAGTCCAGTCGGGGAAGAGACCCAGTACTTC. This sequence encodes CASSPVGEETQYF.

On this clone: Within the sample, other DNA sequences also encode this same CDR3. V and J are TRBV27 and TRBJ2-7, with no clear D. The germline V gene has CDR1 MNHEY and CDR2 SMNVEV (reference sequence). The CDR3 runs 12 residues. Trimming cost V 5 bases and J 3 bases, with 8 bases left between them. DNA of the CDR3: TGTGCCAGCAGTACAAACAGCTACGAGCAGTACTTC. Translation: CASSTNSYEQYF.

The genes are TRBV9 and TRBJ2-7; 9 nucleotides agree with TRBD1. The length of the CDR3 is 15 residues. The germline gives CDR1 SGDLS, CDR2 YYNGEE. The V segment lost 4 bases and the J segment 2 bases; nucleotides outside the gene matches: 7. This CDR3 is CASSPTRDRAYEQYF. In DNA form, the CDR3 reads TGTGCCAGCAGCCCAACGAGGGACAGGGCCTACGAGCAGTACTTC.

V usage is TRBV2 and J usage is TRBJ1-5; 7 bases are a match to TRBD1. CDR1 and CDR2 (germline): SNHLY, FYNNEI. The length of the CDR3 is 14 residues. With 6 bases clipped from V and 5 bases from J, the junction kept 7 bases outside the gene matches. This CDR3 is CASRATGTDQPQHF. In DNA, the CDR3 is TGTGCCAGCAGGGCGACAGGGACCGATCAGCCCCAGCATTTT.

V and J are TRBV7-9 and TRBJ2-7; D unresolved. V was trimmed by 1 base and J by 5 bases, leaving 9 bases between them. The CDR3 runs 13 residues. Germline lookup yields CDR1 SEHNR and CDR2 FQNEAQ (reference sequence). In nucleotides, the CDR3 is TGTGCCAGCAGCTTAGACGGCCGCCACGAGCAGTACTTC. Translated: CASSLDGRHEQYF.

This CDR3 reads CASSLGLAGVQVEQYF. CDR3 in DNA: TGTGCCAGCAGCTTAGGATTAGCGGGGGTCCAAGTGGAGCAGTACTTC. This chain connects TRBV13 to TRBJ2-7; 9 bases fit TRBD2. The CDR3 runs 16 residues. Germline CDR1 is PRHDT and CDR2 is FYEKMQ (reference sequence). J lost 7 bases, V lost 0 bases, and 10 bases had no gene match.

The chain carries TRBV9 and TRBJ2-5, with 7 bases lining up with TRBD1. Germline-derived CDR1 and CDR2 are SGDLS and YYNGEE. The CDR3 is 13 amino acids. The ends lost 3 bases at V and 5 bases at J; junction bases unmatched: 4. Here the CDR3 DNA reads TGTGCCAGCAGCGGAGGGGGCAGGGAGACCCAGTACTTC. The encoded protein is CASSGGGRETQYF.

V gene TRBV15 combines with J gene TRBJ2-5; D might be TRBD2 (5 bases). V lost 0 bases and J 5 bases, leaving 10 bases between the germline ends. The CDR3 contains 14 residues. Germline V gene sequence: CDR1 LNHNV, CDR2 YYDKDF (reference sequence). The DNA of the CDR3 is TGTGCCACCAGCAGAGATGAGGGTGGGGAGACCCAGTACTTC. This translates into CATSRDEGGETQYF.

The chain combines TRBV29-1 with TRBJ2-5, with TRBD2 matching over 11 bases. The CDR3 length is 16 residues. Germline V lookup: CDR1 SQVTM, CDR2 ANQGSEA. Losses at the gene ends were 5 bases for V and 9 bases for J; bases not matched to a gene: 17. CDR3 in amino acids: CSVRLIPGLAELAQYF. CDR3 bases: TGCAGCGTTCGTCTAATTCCGGGACTAGCGGAACTGGCCCAGTACTTC. Using reference TRBV29-1 and TRBJ2-5 for the parts outside the CDR3, the full variable domain is SAVISQKPSRDICQRGTSLTIQCQVDSQVTMMFWYRQQPGQSLTLIATANQGSEATYESGFVIDKFPISRPNLTFSTLTVSNMSPEDSSIYLCSVRLIPGLAELAQYFGPGTRLLVL.

V is TRBV30 and J is TRBJ1-1; D not resolved. The V end lost 8 bases, the J end lost 0 bases, and 10 bases lay between the germline ends. The CDR3 spans 12 residues. Germline V gene data show CDR1 as GTSNPN and CDR2 as SVGIG (reference sequence). CDR3 protein: CAAGNMNTEAFF. CDR3 nucleotide sequence: TGTGCCGCCGGCAATATGAACACTGAAGCTTTCTTT.

The genes are TRBV11-2 and TRBJ2-4; 12 positions match TRBD2. V shed 5 bases, J shed 9 bases, and the junction held 11 bases outside the gene matches. The length of the CDR3 is 16 residues. CDR1 is SGHAT and CDR2 is FQNNGV in the germline V gene. The CDR3 bases are TGTGCCAGCAGCCTCCGGACTAGCGGGAAGGGGGGCATTCAGTACTTC. Translated: CASSLRTSGKGGIQYF.

The chain links TRBV7-8 to TRBJ1-1; D is unresolved. V was trimmed by 3 bases and J by 2 bases, leaving 7 bases between them. Germline assignment: CDR1 SGHVS and CDR2 FQNEAQ. The CDR3 is 13 residues long. The CDR3 protein is CASSFGGNTEAFF. The CDR3 coding sequence is TGTGCCAGCAGCTTCGGCGGTAACACTGAAGCTTTCTTT.

The chain has TRBV7-8 and TRBJ2-6; no firm D call. The ends were cut back, 10 bases at V and 0 bases at J, with 16 bases in the middle. Germline V gene lookup returns CDR1 SGHVS and CDR2 FQNEAQ. The CDR3 is 16 residues long. The CDR3 reads CATNPPHISGANVLTF. In DNA form, the CDR3 reads TGTGCCACGAACCCCCCCCATATCTCTGGGGCCAACGTCCTGACTTTC. Together with reference TRBV7-8 and TRBJ2-6, the CDR3 gives the full variable domain: GAGVSQSPRYKVAKRGQDVALRCDPISGHVSLFWYQQALGQGPEFLTYFQNEAQLDKSGLPSDRFFAERPEGSVSTLKIQRTQQEDSAVYLCATNPPHISGANVLTFGAGSRLTVL.